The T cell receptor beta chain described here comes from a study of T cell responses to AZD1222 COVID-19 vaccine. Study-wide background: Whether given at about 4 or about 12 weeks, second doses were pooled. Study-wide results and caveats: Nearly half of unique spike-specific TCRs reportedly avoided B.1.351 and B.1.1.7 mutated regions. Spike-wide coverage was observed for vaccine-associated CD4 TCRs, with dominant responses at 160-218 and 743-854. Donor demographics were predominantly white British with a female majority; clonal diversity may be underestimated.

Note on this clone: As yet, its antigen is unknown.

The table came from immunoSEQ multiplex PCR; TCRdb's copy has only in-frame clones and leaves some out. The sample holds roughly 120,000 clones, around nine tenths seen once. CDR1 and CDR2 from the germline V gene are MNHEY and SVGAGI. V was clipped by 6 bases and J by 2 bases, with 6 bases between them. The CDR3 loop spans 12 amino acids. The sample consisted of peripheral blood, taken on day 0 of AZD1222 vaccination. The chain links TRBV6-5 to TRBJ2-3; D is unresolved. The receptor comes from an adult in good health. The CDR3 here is CASRDFTDTQYF. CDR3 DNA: TGTGCCAGCAGGGATTTCACAGATACGCAGTATTTT.